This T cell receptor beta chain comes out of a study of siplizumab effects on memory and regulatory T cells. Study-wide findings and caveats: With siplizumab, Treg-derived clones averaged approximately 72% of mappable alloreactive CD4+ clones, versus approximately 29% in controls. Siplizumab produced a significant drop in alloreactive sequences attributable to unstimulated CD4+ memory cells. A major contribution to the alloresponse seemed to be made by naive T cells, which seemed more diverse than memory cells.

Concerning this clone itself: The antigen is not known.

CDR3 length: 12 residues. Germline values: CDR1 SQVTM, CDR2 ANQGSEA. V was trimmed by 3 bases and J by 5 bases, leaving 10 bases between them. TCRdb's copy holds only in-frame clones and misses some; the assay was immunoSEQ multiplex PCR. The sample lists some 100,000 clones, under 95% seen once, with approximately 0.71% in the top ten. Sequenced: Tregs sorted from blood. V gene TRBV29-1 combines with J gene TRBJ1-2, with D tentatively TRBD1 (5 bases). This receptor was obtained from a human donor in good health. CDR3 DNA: TGCAGCGTTGACGTGGGGGGGTATGGCTACACCTTC. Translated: CSVDVGGYGYTF.